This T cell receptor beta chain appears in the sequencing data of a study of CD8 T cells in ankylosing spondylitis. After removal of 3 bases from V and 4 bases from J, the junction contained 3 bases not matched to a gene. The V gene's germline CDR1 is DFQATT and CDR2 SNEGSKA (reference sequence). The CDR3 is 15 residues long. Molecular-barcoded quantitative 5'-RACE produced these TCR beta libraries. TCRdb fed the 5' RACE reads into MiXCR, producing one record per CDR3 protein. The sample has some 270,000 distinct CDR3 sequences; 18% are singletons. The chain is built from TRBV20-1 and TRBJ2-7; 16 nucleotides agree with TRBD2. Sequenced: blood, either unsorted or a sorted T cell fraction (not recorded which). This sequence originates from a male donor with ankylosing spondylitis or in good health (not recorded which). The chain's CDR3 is CSASSGLAGGYEQYF. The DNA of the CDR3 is TGCAGTGCTAGCTCGGGACTAGCGGGAGGGTACGAGCAGTACTTC.